What follows describes a single T cell receptor (beta chain). The target antigen is unknown. Treatment specified: roughly 10-day PBMC culture with coronavirus spike peptide pools or control peptides (ViraFEST assay). The data stem from a study of vaccination and CD4 T cells after COVID-19. On the study more broadly: Every participant had a vaccine, which was either BNT162b2 or mRNA-1273, given in two doses.

Per the germline V gene, CDR1 is SEHNR and CDR2 is FQNEAQ (reference sequence). The CDR3 spans 14 residues. V trimming: 5 bases; J trimming: 6 bases; junction bases outside the gene matches: 4. Cultured CD4+ T cell DNA was sequenced using the Oncomine TCR Beta short-read assay. MiXCR, run by TCRdb on the PCR reads, gives a single entry per CDR3 protein. The sample carries around 25,000 distinct CDR3 sequences, approximately 40% recorded once. This receptor was identified in a human donor who had recovered from COVID-19. The sequenced sample was CD4+ T cells from blood, cultured in vitro. V gene TRBV7-9 combines with J gene TRBJ1-6, with 7 nucleotides matching TRBD1. The CDR3 region has the DNA TGTGCCAGCAGCCGGGGACAGACTAATTCACCCCTCCACTTT. It yields the protein CASSRGQTNSPLHF.